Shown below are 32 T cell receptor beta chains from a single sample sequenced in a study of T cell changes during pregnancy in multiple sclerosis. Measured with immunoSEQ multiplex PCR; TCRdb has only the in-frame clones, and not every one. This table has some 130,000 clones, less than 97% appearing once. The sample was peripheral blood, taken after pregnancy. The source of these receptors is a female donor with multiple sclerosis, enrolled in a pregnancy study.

The CDR3 DNA sequence: TGTGCCAGCAGGGACAGAATCACCGGGGAGCTGTTTTTT. Amino acids: CASRDRITGELFF. This chain joins TRBV5-4 and TRBJ2-2; D possibly corresponds to TRBD1 (6 bases). Germline CDR1 and CDR2: SGHNT and YYREEE (reference sequence). This CDR3 is 13 amino acids long. The ends were cut back, 5 bases at V and 4 bases at J, with 9 bases in the middle.

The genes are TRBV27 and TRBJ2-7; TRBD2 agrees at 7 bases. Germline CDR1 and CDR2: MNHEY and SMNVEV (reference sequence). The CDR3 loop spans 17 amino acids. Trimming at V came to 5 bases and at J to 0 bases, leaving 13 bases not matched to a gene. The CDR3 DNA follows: TGTGCCAGCAGTCCAACTAAGGTAGCGGGTGGCTCCTACGAGCAGTACTTC. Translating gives CASSPTKVAGGSYEQYF.

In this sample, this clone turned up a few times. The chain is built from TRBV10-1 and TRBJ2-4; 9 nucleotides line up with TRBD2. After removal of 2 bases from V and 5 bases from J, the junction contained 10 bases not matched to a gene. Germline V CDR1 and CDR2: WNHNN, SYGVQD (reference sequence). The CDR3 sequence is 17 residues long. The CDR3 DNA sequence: TGCGCCAGCAGTGAGCCATCAGCGGGAGGAATCGAAAACATTCAGTACTTC. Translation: CASSEPSAGGIENIQYF.

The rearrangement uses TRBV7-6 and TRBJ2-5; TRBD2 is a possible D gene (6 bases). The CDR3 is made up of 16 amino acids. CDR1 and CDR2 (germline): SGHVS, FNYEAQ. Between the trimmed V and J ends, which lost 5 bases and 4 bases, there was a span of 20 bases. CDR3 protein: CASSHKGGGLGETQYF. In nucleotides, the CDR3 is TGTGCCAGCAGCCACAAGGGAGGAGGATTAGGAGAGACCCAGTACTTC.

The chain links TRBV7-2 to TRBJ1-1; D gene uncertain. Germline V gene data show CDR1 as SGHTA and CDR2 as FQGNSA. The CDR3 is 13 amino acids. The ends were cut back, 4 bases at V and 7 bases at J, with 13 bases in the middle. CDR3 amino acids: CASSSTGKGEAFF. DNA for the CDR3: TGTGCCAGCAGCTCGACGGGAAAGGGTGAAGCTTTCTTT.

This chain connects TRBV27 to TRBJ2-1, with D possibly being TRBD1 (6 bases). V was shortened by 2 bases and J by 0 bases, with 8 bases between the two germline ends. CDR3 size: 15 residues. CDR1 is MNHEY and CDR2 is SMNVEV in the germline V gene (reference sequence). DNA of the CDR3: TGTGCCAGCAGTTTACGAGGGGGCTCCTACAATGAGCAGTTCTTC. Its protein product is CASSLRGGSYNEQFF.

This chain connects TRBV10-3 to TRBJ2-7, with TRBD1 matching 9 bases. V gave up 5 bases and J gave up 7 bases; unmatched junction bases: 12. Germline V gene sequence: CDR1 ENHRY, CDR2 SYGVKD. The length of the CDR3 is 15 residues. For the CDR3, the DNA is TGTGCCATCAGTTTTTCGGGACAGGGAACGGGAGAGCAGTACTTC. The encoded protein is CAISFSGQGTGEQYF.

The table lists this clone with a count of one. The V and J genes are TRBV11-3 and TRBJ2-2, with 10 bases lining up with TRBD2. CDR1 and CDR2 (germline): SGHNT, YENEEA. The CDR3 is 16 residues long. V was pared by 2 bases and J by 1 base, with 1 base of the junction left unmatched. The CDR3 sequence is CASSLLAGGNTGELFF. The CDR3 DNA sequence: TGTGCCAGCAGCTTATTAGCGGGAGGGAACACCGGGGAGCTGTTTTTT.

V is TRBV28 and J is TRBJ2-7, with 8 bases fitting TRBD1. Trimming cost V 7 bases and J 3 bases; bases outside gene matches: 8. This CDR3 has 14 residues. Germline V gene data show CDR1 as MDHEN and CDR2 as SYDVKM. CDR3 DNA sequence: TGTGCCAGCACCCAGGGGGACAGGAGCTACGAGCAGTACTTC. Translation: CASTQGDRSYEQYF.

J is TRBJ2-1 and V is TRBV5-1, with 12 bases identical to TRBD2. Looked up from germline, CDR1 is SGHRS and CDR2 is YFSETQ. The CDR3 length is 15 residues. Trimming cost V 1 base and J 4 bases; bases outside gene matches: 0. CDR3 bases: TGCGCCAGCAGCTTGCTAGCGGGAGGGTACAATGAGCAGTTCTTC. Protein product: CASSLLAGGYNEQFF.

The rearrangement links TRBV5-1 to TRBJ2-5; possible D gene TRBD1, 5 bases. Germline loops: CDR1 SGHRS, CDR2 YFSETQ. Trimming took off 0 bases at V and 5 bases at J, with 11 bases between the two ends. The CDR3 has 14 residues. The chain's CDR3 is CASSLGLGRETQYF. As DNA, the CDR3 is TGCGCCAGCAGCTTGGGGTTGGGGCGGGAGACCCAGTACTTC.

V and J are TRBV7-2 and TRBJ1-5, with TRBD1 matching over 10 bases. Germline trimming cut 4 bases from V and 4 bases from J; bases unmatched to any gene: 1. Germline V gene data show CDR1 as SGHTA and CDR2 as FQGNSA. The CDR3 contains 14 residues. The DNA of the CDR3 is TGTGCCAGCAGCTCGGGACAGGGGAATCAGCCCCAGCATTTT. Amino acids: CASSSGQGNQPQHF.

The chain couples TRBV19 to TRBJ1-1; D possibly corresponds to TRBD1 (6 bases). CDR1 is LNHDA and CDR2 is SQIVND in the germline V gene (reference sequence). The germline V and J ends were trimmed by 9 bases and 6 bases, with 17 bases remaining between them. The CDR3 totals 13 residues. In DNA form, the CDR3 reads TGTGCCAGCCGTGGGGGACACCCACCTGAAGCTTTCTTT. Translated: CASRGGHPPEAFF.

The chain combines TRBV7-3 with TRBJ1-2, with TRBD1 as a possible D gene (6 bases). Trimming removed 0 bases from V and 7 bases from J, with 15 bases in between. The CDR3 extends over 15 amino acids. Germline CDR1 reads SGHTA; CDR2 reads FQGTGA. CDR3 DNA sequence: TGTGCCAGCAGCTTAACGTCGGGGGGCGGAGGTGGCTACACCTTC. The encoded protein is CASSLTSGGGGGYTF.

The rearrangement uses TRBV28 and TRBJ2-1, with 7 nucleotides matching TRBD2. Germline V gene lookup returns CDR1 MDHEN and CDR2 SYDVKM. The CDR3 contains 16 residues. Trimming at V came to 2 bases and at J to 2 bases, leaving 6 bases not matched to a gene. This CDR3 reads CASSLLSGNPYNEQFF. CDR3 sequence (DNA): TGTGCCAGCAGTTTACTAAGCGGGAACCCCTACAATGAGCAGTTCTTC. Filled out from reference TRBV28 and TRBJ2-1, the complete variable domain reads DVKVTQSSRYLVKRTGEKVFLECVQDMDHENMFWYRQDPGLGLRLIYFSYDVKMKEKGDIPEGYSVSREKKERFSLILESASTNQTSMYLCASSLLSGNPYNEQFFGPGTRLTVL.

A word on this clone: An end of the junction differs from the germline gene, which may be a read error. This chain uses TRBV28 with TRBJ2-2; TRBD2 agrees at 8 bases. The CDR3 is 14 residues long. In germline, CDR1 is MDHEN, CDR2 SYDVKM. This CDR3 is CASSLSGGSGELFF. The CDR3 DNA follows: TGTGCCAGCAGCTTATCGGGGGGGTCCGGGGAGCTGTTTTTT.

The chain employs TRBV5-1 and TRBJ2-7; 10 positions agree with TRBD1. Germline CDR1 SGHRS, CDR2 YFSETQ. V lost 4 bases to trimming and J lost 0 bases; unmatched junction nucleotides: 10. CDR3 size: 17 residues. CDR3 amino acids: CASSRGGGTGVSYEQYF. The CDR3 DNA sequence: TGCGCCAGCAGCCGGGGAGGAGGGACAGGGGTCTCCTACGAGCAGTACTTC.

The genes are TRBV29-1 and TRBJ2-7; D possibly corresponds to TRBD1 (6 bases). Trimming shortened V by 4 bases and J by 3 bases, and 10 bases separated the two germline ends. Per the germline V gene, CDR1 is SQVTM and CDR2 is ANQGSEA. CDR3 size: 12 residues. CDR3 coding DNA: TGCAGCGTTGTACAGGGCGGCTACGAGCAGTACTTC. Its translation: CSVVQGGYEQYF.

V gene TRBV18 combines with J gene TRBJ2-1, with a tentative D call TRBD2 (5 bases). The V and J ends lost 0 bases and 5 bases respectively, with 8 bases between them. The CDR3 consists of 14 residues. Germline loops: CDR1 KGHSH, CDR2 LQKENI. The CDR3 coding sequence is TGTGCCAGCTCACCACCGAGGGCGGACAATGAGCAGTTCTTC. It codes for CASSPPRADNEQFF.

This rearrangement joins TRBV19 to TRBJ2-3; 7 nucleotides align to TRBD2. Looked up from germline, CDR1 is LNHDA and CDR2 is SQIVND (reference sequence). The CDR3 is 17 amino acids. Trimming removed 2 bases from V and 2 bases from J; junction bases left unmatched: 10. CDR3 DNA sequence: TGTGCCAGTAGTATACCCGCGACTAGCAGCTACACAGATACGCAGTATTTT. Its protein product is CASSIPATSSYTDTQYF.

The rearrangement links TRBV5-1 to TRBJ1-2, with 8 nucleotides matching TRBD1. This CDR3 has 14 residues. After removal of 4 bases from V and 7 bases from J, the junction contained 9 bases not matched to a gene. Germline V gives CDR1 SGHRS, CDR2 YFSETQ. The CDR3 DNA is TGCGCCAGCAGCATCACACAGGGGGTCCGTGGCTACACCTTC. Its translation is CASSITQGVRGYTF.

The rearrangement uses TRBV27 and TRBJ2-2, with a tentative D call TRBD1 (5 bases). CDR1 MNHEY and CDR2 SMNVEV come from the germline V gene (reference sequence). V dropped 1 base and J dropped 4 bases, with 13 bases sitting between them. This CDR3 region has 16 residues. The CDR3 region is CASSLWLGQGTGELFF. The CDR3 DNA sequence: TGTGCCAGCAGTTTATGGCTGGGGCAGGGCACCGGGGAGCTGTTTTTT.

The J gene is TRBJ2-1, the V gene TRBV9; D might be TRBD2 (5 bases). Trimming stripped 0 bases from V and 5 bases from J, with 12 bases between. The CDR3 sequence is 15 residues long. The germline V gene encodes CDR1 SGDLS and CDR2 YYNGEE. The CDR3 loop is CASSVAGVKNNEQFF. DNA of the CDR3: TGTGCCAGCAGCGTAGCCGGGGTGAAAAACAATGAGCAGTTCTTC.

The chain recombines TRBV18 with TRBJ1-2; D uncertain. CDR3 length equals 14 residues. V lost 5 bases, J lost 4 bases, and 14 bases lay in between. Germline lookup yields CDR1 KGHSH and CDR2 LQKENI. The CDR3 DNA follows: TGTGCCAGCTCAGGGCCAGCAGACCCCTATGGCTACACCTTC. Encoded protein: CASSGPADPYGYTF.

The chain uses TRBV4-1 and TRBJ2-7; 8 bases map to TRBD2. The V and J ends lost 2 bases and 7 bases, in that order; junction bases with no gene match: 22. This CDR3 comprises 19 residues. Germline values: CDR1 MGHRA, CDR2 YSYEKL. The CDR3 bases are TGCGCCAGCAGCCAATCTGGTGAGCGGGAGTTTAGCAACGGCGGGGAGCAGTACTTC. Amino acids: CASSQSGEREFSNGGEQYF.

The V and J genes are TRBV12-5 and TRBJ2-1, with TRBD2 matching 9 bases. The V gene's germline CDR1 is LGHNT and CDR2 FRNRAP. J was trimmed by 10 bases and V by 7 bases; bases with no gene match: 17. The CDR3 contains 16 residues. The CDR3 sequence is CASAPPWGGRASEQFF. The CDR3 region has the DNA TGTGCTAGTGCCCCCCCCTGGGGCGGGAGGGCCAGCGAGCAGTTCTTC.

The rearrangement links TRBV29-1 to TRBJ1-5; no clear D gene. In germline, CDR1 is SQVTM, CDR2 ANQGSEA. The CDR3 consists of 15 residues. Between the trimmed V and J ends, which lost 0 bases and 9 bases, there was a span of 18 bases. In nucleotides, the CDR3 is TGCAGCGTTGAAGATACTGGGATGCTGGGAGGGCCCCAGCATTTT. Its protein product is CSVEDTGMLGGPQHF.

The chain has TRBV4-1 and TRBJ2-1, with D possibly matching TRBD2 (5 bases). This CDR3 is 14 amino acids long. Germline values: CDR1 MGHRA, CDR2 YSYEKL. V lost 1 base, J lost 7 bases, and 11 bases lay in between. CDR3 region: CASSQGRLRNEQFF. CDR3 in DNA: TGCGCCAGCAGCCAAGGGAGGCTAAGGAATGAGCAGTTCTTC.

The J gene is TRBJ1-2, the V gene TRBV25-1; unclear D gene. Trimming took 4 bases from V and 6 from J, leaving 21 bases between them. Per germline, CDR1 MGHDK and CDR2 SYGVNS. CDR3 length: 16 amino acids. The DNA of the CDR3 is TGTGCCAGCAGTGGCCTACTCCCAGGCAAACCGGATGGCTACACCTTC. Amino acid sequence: CASSGLLPGKPDGYTF.

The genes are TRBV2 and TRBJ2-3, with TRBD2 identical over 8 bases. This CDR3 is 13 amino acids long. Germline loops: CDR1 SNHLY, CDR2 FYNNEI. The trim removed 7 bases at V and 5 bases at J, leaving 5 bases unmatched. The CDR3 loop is CASKPAGVDTQYF. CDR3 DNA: TGTGCCAGCAAACCAGCGGGAGTAGATACGCAGTATTTT.

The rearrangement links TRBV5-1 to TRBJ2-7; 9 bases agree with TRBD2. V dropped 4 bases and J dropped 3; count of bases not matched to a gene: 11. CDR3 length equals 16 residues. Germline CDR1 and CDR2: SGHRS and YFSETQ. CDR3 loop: CASSPRVAGVFYEQYF. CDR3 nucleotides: TGCGCCAGCAGCCCGCGGGTAGCGGGAGTTTTCTACGAGCAGTACTTC.

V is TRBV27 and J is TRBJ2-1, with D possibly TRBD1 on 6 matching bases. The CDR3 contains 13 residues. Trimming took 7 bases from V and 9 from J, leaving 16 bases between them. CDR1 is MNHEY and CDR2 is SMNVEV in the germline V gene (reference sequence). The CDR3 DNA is TGTGCCAGCATACAACAGGGTCGGGCTGAGCAGTTCTTC. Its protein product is CASIQQGRAEQFF.